This T cell receptor (beta chain) was obtained from a study of blood T cell repertoires in COVID-19. Study-wide background: Samples taken during acute and convalescent COVID-19 were collected in the United States, Italy and Spain. Sources were T cells, B-cell-depleted T cells, or PBMCs; the material itself was cDNA or gDNA.

Original handling: Reference gene primers were amplified, and this amplification served to estimate nucleated cell counts. Sequenced by immunoSEQ multiplex PCR; TCRdb stores in-frame clones only, minus some. Clone size and V and J calls were adopted from that table, with D and trimming inferred from the DNA. The sample contains 210,000 or so clones, nearly 90% of which appear only once. V was pared by 1 base and J by 1 base, with 8 bases between. The CDR3 is 14 residues long. Germline values: CDR1 SGHKS, CDR2 YYEKEE (reference sequence). The specimen was peripheral blood. The V and J genes are TRBV5-5 and TRBJ1-1; TRBD1 might be the D (6 bases). The sequence derives from a man aged 50 to 60 with acute or convalescent COVID-19. The CDR3 is CASSLTGTNTEAFF. The CDR3 DNA is TGTGCCAGCAGCTTGACAGGGACGAACACTGAAGCTTTCTTT.